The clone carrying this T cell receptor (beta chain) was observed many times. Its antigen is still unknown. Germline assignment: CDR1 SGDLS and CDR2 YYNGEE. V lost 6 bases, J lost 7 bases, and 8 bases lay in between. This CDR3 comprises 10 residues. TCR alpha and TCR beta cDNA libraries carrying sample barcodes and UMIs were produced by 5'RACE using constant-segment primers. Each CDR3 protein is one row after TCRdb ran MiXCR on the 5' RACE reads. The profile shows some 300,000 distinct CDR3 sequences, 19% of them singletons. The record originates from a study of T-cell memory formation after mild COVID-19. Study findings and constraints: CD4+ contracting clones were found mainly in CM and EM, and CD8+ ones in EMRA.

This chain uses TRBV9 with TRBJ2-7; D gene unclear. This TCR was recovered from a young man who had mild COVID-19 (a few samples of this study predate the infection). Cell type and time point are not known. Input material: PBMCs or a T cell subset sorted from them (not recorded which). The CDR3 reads CASKYWEQYF. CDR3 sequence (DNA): TGTGCCAGCAAGTACTGGGAGCAGTACTTC. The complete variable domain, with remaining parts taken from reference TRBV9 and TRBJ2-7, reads DSGVTQTPKHLITATGQRVTLRCSPRSGDLSVYWYQQSLDQGLQFLIQYYNGEERAKGNILERFSAQQFPDLHSELNLSSLELGDSALYFCASKYWEQYFGPGTRLTVT.